This T cell receptor (beta chain) is from a study of blood T cell repertoires in COVID-19. Study-wide context: The samples span acute and convalescent COVID-19 from the United States, Italy and Spain. PBMCs, B-cell-depleted T cells, or T cells provided the cDNA or gDNA that made up the material.

Profiled with immunoSEQ multiplex PCR; TCRdb holds only in-frame clones, not every one. In the table there are 90,000 to 130,000 clones, about three quarters of which are singletons. Trimming took 8 bases from V and 0 from J, leaving 14 bases between them. The CDR3 contains 15 residues. Per germline, CDR1 MNHEY and CDR2 SVGAGI. The gene calls are TRBV6-5 and TRBJ1-3; D possibly corresponds to TRBD1 (5 bases). The clonotype comes from a woman aged 35 to 49 with acute or convalescent COVID-19. The material sequenced was peripheral blood. This chain's CDR3 is CASGAGDSSGNTIYF. As DNA, the CDR3 is TGTGCCAGCGGGGCCGGTGACAGCTCTGGAAACACCATATATTTT.